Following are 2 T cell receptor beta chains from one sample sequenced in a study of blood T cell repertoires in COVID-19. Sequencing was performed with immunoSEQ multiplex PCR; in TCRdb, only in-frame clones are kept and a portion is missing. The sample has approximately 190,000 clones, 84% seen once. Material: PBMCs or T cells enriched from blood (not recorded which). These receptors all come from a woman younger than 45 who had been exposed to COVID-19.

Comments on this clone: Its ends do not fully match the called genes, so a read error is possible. CDR3 protein: CASSSGYRYTF. CDR3 DNA: TGTGCCAGCAGTTCAGGCTATCGCTACACCTTC. The chain joins TRBV28 to TRBJ1-2; D is undetermined. Per germline, CDR1 MDHEN and CDR2 SYDVKM. This CDR3 comprises 11 residues.

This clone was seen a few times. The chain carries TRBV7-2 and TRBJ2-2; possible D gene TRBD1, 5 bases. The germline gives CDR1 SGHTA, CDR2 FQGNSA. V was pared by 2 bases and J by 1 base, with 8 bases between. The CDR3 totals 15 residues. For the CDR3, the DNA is TGTGCCAGCAGCTTAAAGCAGGGGAACACCGGGGAGCTGTTTTTT. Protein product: CASSLKQGNTGELFF.